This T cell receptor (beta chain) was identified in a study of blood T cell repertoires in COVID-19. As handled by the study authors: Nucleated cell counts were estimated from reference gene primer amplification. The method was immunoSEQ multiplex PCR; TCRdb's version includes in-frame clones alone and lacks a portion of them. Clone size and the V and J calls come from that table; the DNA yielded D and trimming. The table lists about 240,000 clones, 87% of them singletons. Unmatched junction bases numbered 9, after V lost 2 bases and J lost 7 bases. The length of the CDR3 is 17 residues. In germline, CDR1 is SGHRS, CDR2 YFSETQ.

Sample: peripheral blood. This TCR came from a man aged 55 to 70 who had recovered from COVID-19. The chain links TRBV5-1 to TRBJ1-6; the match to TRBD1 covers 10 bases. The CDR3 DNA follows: TGCGCCAGCAGCTTTCTCCCTCCGGGACAGGGGAATTCACCCCTCCACTTT. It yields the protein CASSFLPPGQGNSPLHF.